One and the same sample provided the 7 T cell receptor beta chains below, sequenced in a study of cytomegalovirus exposure and HLA in healthy donors (dated by TCRdb to about 2017). The library was obtained by the immunoSEQ multiplex PCR assay. For the multiplex PCR, a mixture combining 60 forward primers for TCR Vbeta segments and 13 reverse primers for TCR Jbeta segments was used. Not all clones reach the TCRdb copy of this immuneACCESS table, which keeps in-frame sequences only. Checked studies attribute under half of the gap to unresolved V genes and leave the rest unexplained. The sample table records more than 80,000 clones; around 71% of these occur just once. Approximately 0.74% of the sample comes from the top ten. The sequencing input was PBMCs. All receptors come from a boy between 10 and 17 years old in good health and CMV-seronegative.

The chain joins TRBV10-1 to TRBJ2-7, with 9 bases fitting TRBD2. The length of the CDR3 is 13 residues. J gave up 6 bases and V 5 bases, and 5 bases lay outside the gene matches. CDR1 is WNHNN and CDR2 is SYGVQD in the germline V gene (reference sequence). CDR3 nucleotides: TGCGCCAGCAGTACCGGGACTAGCTCCGAGCAGTACTTC. Translated, it gives CASSTGTSSEQYF.

V gene TRBV5-1 combines with J gene TRBJ1-4; D possibly corresponds to TRBD1 (6 bases). Between the trimmed V and J ends, which lost 0 bases and 0 bases, there was a span of 6 bases. This CDR3 spans 15 amino acids. CDR1 and CDR2 from the germline V gene are SGHRS and YFSETQ. The CDR3 loop reads CASSLGTATNEKLFF. The DNA for the CDR3 is TGCGCCAGCAGCTTGGGGACAGCAACTAATGAAAAACTGTTTTTT.

The table lists this clone with a count of one. V gene TRBV10-3 combines with J gene TRBJ1-1; weak D call: TRBD1 (5 bases). The CDR3 length is 15 residues. Germline loops: CDR1 ENHRY, CDR2 SYGVKD. Trimming took off 0 bases at V and 2 bases at J, with 10 bases between the two ends. The CDR3 region is CAISESLRGNTEAFF. CDR3 bases: TGTGCCATCAGTGAGTCGTTAAGGGGTAACACTGAAGCTTTCTTT.

The J gene is TRBJ1-5, the V gene TRBV29-1; 7 nucleotides match TRBD1. CDR3 length: 14 amino acids. Germline values: CDR1 SQVTM, CDR2 ANQGSEA. After removal of 6 bases from V and 1 base from J, the junction contained 6 bases not matched to a gene. The CDR3 spells CSVVTGRSNQPQHF. The CDR3 DNA sequence: TGCAGCGTCGTGACAGGGAGGAGCAATCAGCCCCAGCATTTT.

The genes are TRBV7-3 and TRBJ2-3; 12 nucleotides match TRBD1. Losses at the gene ends were 0 bases for V and 4 bases for J; bases not matched to a gene: 2. The length of the CDR3 is 16 residues. In germline, CDR1 is SGHTA, CDR2 FQGTGA. CDR3 amino acids: CASSLTGQGASDTQYF. The CDR3, as DNA: TGTGCCAGCAGCTTAACGGGACAGGGGGCATCAGATACGCAGTATTTT.

The rearrangement joins TRBV6-1 to TRBJ2-7, with D perhaps matching TRBD1 (6 bases). V lost 3 bases and J 4 bases, leaving 16 bases between the germline ends. The CDR3 length is 15 residues. From germline, CDR1 is MNHNS and CDR2 SASEGT. CDR3 sequence (DNA): TGTGCCAGCAGTGACCTGACCGGGACACTGTACGAGCAGTACTTC. This gives the protein CASSDLTGTLYEQYF.

The rearrangement joins TRBV28 to TRBJ1-5, with D possibly matching TRBD1 (6 bases). V was cut by 6 bases and J by 4 bases, with 13 bases left in between. The CDR3 runs to 14 residues. Germline CDR1 reads MDHEN; CDR2 reads SYDVKM. CDR3 residues: CASSRGPPNQPQHF. As DNA, the CDR3 is TGTGCCAGCAGCAGGGGTCCCCCAAATCAGCCCCAGCATTTT.